This TCR beta chain was identified in a study of blood T cell repertoires in COVID-19. As for the study in general: The United States, Italy and Spain supplied acute and convalescent COVID-19 samples. The analysed material was cDNA or gDNA that came from T cells, B-cell-depleted T cells, or PBMCs.

As originally analysed: Researchers report that nucleated cell counts were estimated from reference gene primer amplification. Using immunoSEQ multiplex PCR, the repertoire was profiled, and TCRdb retains in-frame clones only, with some absent. The V and J calls and clone size come from that table; D and trimming were worked out from the DNA. The sample yields approximately 85,000 clones, 70% to 90% seen once. The CDR3 totals 14 residues. With 10 bases clipped from V and 4 bases from J, the junction kept 11 bases outside the gene matches. Germline CDR1 SEHNR, CDR2 FQNEAQ (reference sequence). The TCR originated in a human donor in a cohort sampled during active COVID-19. Sequencing input: peripheral blood. This chain uses TRBV7-9 with TRBJ2-5; 8 bases are a match to TRBD2. The CDR3 bases are TGTGCCACCACCAACCCGGGACTAGTAGAGACCCAGTACTTC. Protein product: CATTNPGLVETQYF.